Presented here are 28 T cell receptor beta chains from one specimen sequenced in a study of T cell repertoires in cytomegalovirus infection. Via MiXCR, TCRdb re-called the reads, giving one row per CDR3 protein. The sample shows about 180,000 distinct CDR3 sequences, roughly 17% of them seen only once. The specimen was CD8+ T cells from PBMCs. Source of these receptors: a human donor in good health (CMV status not recorded). Some clones in this sample may be carry-over from other donors' samples.

The chain combines TRBV15 with TRBJ2-1; 14 bases map to TRBD2. The CDR3 sequence is 20 residues long. V shed 4 bases and J 5 bases; nucleotides not matched to a gene: 16. Germline CDR1 is LNHNV and CDR2 is YYDKDF (reference sequence). Written as DNA, the CDR3 is TGTGCCACCAGCACCGCCAGGGGACTAGCGGGGGTCTACCTTCACAATGAGCAGTTCTTC. Translated: CATSTARGLAGVYLHNEQFF.

This clonotype was detected ten times or more. The chain recombines TRBV7-6 with TRBJ2-1, with D hard to call. The germline V and J ends were trimmed by 5 bases and 9 bases, with 14 bases remaining between them. Germline V CDR1 and CDR2: SGHVS, FNYEAQ. The CDR3 totals 13 residues. The DNA of the CDR3 is TGTGCCAGCAGCCCCCCCGGCCTTCTTGAGCAGTTCTTC. Residues: CASSPPGLLEQFF.

V gene TRBV20-1 combines with J gene TRBJ2-5; the match to TRBD2 covers 10 bases. The CDR3 totals 16 residues. The V gene end was trimmed by 3 bases and the J gene end by 0 bases; junction bases not matched to a gene: 7. The germline V gene has CDR1 DFQATT and CDR2 SNEGSKA (reference sequence). The CDR3 spells CSAREASGGYQETQYF. CDR3 DNA: TGCAGTGCTAGGGAGGCTAGCGGGGGATACCAAGAGACCCAGTACTTC.

The chain is built from TRBV7-2 and TRBJ1-5; no firm D call. The CDR3 length is 16 residues. The V gene lost 2 bases and the J gene lost 1 base, with 12 bases spanning the gap. CDR1 and CDR2 (germline): SGHTA, FQGNSA. Here the CDR3 DNA reads TGTGCCAGCAGCTTAAGCCCCTCCGGAAGCAATCAGCCCCAGCATTTT. Translated, it gives CASSLSPSGSNQPQHF. Looking up the rest from reference TRBV7-2 and TRBJ1-5 gives the full variable domain: GAGVSQSPSNKVTEKGKDVELRCDPISGHTALYWYRQSLGQGLEFLIYFQGNSAPDKSGLPSDRFSAERTGGSVSTLTIQRTQQEDSAVYLCASSLSPSGSNQPQHFGDGTRLSIL.

The sample holds a few counts of this clonotype. CDR3 sequence reads: CASSFWDYSNQPQHF. CDR3 sequence (DNA): TGTGCCAGCAGCTTTTGGGATTATAGCAATCAGCCCCAGCATTTT. The genes are TRBV5-6 and TRBJ1-5; D not certain. The CDR3 is 15 residues long. The germline V gene encodes CDR1 SGHDT and CDR2 YYEEEE. Trimming removed 2 bases from V and 0 bases from J, with 9 bases in between.

The chain links TRBV2 to TRBJ2-1, with TRBD1 matching over 8 bases. The CDR3 totals 15 residues. The V and J ends lost 1 base and 7 bases, in that order; junction bases with no gene match: 6. Germline CDR1 reads SNHLY; CDR2 reads FYNNEI. CDR3 region: CASSEGQGARNEQFF. CDR3 DNA: TGTGCCAGCAGTGAAGGGCAGGGGGCAAGGAATGAGCAGTTCTTC.

This clonotype was seen ten or more times. This chain joins TRBV6-2 or TRBV6-3 and TRBJ1-5; a weak D match, TRBD1 (5 bases). The CDR3 spans 15 residues. With 5 bases removed from V and 4 bases from J, the gap between germline ends came to 15 bases. Germline lookup yields CDR1 MNHEY and CDR2 SVGEGT. Written as DNA, the CDR3 is TGTGCCAGCAGTCCACCGACAGATTTTAATCAGCCCCAGCATTTT. Amino acid sequence: CASSPPTDFNQPQHF.

This clonotype has more than one count but fewer than ten. The rearrangement uses TRBV14 and TRBJ1-2; 7 bases line up with TRBD1. Germline loops: CDR1 SGHDN, CDR2 FVKESK. With 0 bases clipped from V and 1 base from J, the junction kept 8 bases outside the gene matches. The CDR3 extends over 17 amino acids. The CDR3 spells CASSQDLRDSLNYGYTF. The CDR3 region has the DNA TGTGCCAGCAGCCAAGATCTAAGGGACAGCCTTAACTATGGCTACACCTTC.

The chain couples TRBV5-5 to TRBJ2-5; tentative D call: TRBD1 (5 bases). CDR3 length: 15 residues. Germline V gives CDR1 SGHKS, CDR2 YYEKEE (reference sequence). Trimming took 1 base from V and 2 from J, leaving 12 bases between them. This CDR3 reads CASSLRTGEQETQYF. The CDR3 nucleotides are TGTGCCAGCAGCTTGCGCACAGGAGAACAAGAGACCCAGTACTTC.

For the CDR3, the DNA is TGTGCCAGCGACAGGGTAGGGGGCTCTGGGGCCAACGTCCTGACTTTC. Residues: CASDRVGGSGANVLTF. The V gene is TRBV6-2 or TRBV6-3, the J gene TRBJ2-6; 7 positions agree with TRBD1. J gave up 0 bases and V 8 bases, and 7 bases lay outside the gene matches. CDR1 is MNHEY and CDR2 is SVGEGT in the germline V gene. This CDR3 is built from 16 residues.

V usage is TRBV7-2 and J usage is TRBJ1-2; D unresolved. Per the germline V gene, CDR1 is SGHTA and CDR2 is FQGNSA. The CDR3 has 14 residues. Trimming removed 2 bases at V and 2 bases at J, with 9 bases between. Here the CDR3 reads CASSLPTANYGYTF. CDR3 sequence (DNA): TGTGCCAGCAGCTTACCTACAGCCAACTATGGCTACACCTTC.

V gene TRBV12-3 or TRBV12-4 combines with J gene TRBJ2-7; D may match TRBD1 or TRBD2 (5 bases each). This CDR3 region has 13 residues. Trimming took 6 bases from V and 6 from J, leaving 15 bases between them. DNA for the CDR3: TGTGCCAGCAGCCGGGGTGGGGGTGGCGAGCAGTACTTC. Amino acids: CASSRGGGGEQYF.

J is TRBJ1-4 and V is TRBV7-2; D remains ambiguous. The ends were cut back, 4 bases at V and 7 bases at J, with 19 bases in the middle. This CDR3 has 16 residues. Germline CDR1 SGHTA, CDR2 FQGNSA. CDR3 in DNA: TGTGCCAGCAGCTCCGGGATTCCAAGCCCCCGTGAAAAACTGTTTTTT. Amino acid sequence: CASSSGIPSPREKLFF.

This clonotype was found a few times. The DNA for the CDR3 is TGTGCCAGCAGTTACTCGGCCAGGGGGCGAGCTAACTATGGCTACACCTTC. Translated: CASSYSARGRANYGYTF. The gene calls are TRBV6-5 and TRBJ1-2, with TRBD1 matching over 8 bases. V lost 0 bases, J lost 0 bases, and 6 bases stayed unmatched. Germline lookup yields CDR1 MNHEY and CDR2 SVGAGI. The CDR3 sequence is 17 residues long.

This clonotype came up a few times. The chain couples TRBV7-9 to TRBJ2-7; D gene ambiguous. The CDR3 has 12 residues. CDR1 and CDR2 from the germline V gene are SEHNR and FQNEAQ (reference sequence). Trimming cost V 5 bases and J 3 bases, with 8 bases left between them. This CDR3 is CASSPSNYEQYF. The CDR3 DNA follows: TGTGCCAGCAGCCCCTCTAACTACGAGCAGTACTTC.

The chain employs TRBV11-2 and TRBJ2-1; D remains unclear. V was cut by 5 bases and J by 7 bases, with 12 bases left in between. CDR1 is SGHAT, CDR2 FQNNGV, per germline. The CDR3 has 13 residues. The CDR3 DNA reads as TGTGCCAGCAGCCCCGATGGCAGAAATGAGCAGTTCTTC. Protein product: CASSPDGRNEQFF. Looking up the rest from reference TRBV11-2 and TRBJ2-1 gives the full variable domain: EAGVAQSPRYKIIEKRQSVAFWCNPISGHATLYWYQQILGQGPKLLIQFQNNGVVDDSQLPKDRFSAERLKGVDSTLKIQPAKLEDSAVYLCASSPDGRNEQFFGPGTRLTVL.

V and J are TRBV29-1 and TRBJ2-7, with 12 bases matching TRBD1. The V gene end was trimmed by 4 bases and the J gene end by 5 bases; junction bases not matched to a gene: 6. The CDR3 covers 14 residues. The germline V gene encodes CDR1 SQVTM and CDR2 ANQGSEA. CDR3: CSVAPGQGANEQYF. For the CDR3, the DNA is TGCAGCGTTGCCCCGGGACAGGGGGCCAACGAGCAGTACTTC.

J is TRBJ1-4 and V is TRBV11-2; D remains ambiguous. V gave up 3 bases and J gave up 8 bases, with 7 bases separating them. Germline CDR1 SGHAT, CDR2 FQNNGV. The CDR3 loop spans 12 amino acids. The CDR3 region has the DNA TGTGCCAGCAGCTTGCTACAGGAAAAACTGTTTTTT. This encodes CASSLLQEKLFF.

Only a few counts were recorded for this clonotype. V is TRBV9 and J is TRBJ2-7; 9 nucleotides line up with TRBD1. The CDR3 spans 15 residues. Trimming removed 3 bases from V and 4 bases from J; junction bases left unmatched: 8. The germline V gene has CDR1 SGDLS and CDR2 YYNGEE. CDR3 in DNA: TGTGCCAGCAGCGCAGGACAGGGGATGGGGTACGAGCAGTACTTC. Amino acids: CASSAGQGMGYEQYF. Supplemented by reference TRBV9 and TRBJ2-7, the full variable domain reads DSGVTQTPKHLITATGQRVTLRCSPRSGDLSVYWYQQSLDQGLQFLIQYYNGEERAKGNILERFSAQQFPDLHSELNLSSLELGDSALYFCASSAGQGMGYEQYFGPGTRLTVT.

This chain joins TRBV6-1 and TRBJ1-5; D is perhaps TRBD1 (5 bases). The germline V gene has CDR1 MNHNS and CDR2 SASEGT. The CDR3 totals 13 residues. Trimming removed 5 bases from V and 11 bases from J, with 16 bases in between. The CDR3 reads CASSTGLMGAQHF. The CDR3 coding sequence is TGTGCCAGCAGTACGGGACTAATGGGGGCCCAGCATTTT.

Only a few counts were recorded for this clonotype. In DNA, the CDR3 is TGTGCTAGTGGTCTCAGGGTGAATGAGCAGTTCTTC. Translated, it gives CASGLRVNEQFF. The chain combines TRBV12-5 with TRBJ2-1; possibly TRBD1 for D (5 bases). The CDR3 has 12 amino acids. CDR1 is LGHNT, CDR2 FRNRAP, per germline. Trimming took 5 bases from V and 7 from J, leaving 9 bases between them.

This clonotype was observed a handful of times. The V gene is TRBV7-3, the J gene TRBJ2-7; D ambiguous. The CDR3 covers 15 residues. V was clipped by 0 bases and J by 0 bases, with 9 bases between them. Per the germline V gene, CDR1 is SGHTA and CDR2 is FQGTGA. CDR3 in DNA: TGTGCCAGCAGCTTAACCCCCACCCTCTCCTACGAGCAGTACTTC. It encodes CASSLTPTLSYEQYF. Looking up the rest from reference TRBV7-3 and TRBJ2-7 gives the full variable domain: GAGVSQTPSNKVTEKGKYVELRCDPISGHTALYWYRQSLGQGPEFLIYFQGTGAADDSGLPNDRFFAVRPEGSVSTLKIQRTERGDSAVYLCASSLTPTLSYEQYFGPGTRLTVT.

This clonotype was seen ten or more times. This chain links TRBV6-1 with TRBJ1-1; no firm D call. This CDR3 is 16 amino acids long. CDR1 and CDR2 (germline): MNHNS, SASEGT. Trimming removed 0 bases at V and 4 bases at J, with 15 bases between. The CDR3, as DNA: TGTGCCAGCAGTGAAGCGAGGACGGCGTGGGGCACTGAAGCTTTCTTT. It specifies CASSEARTAWGTEAFF.

The chain couples TRBV12-3 or TRBV12-4 to TRBJ1-6; D is unresolved. The CDR3 is 14 residues long. Between the trimmed V and J ends, which lost 3 bases and 10 bases, there was a span of 13 bases. The CDR3 DNA sequence: TGTGCCAGCAGTTTCGCCGCTCTAGGGTCACCCCTCCACTTT. This sequence encodes CASSFAALGSPLHF.

V usage is TRBV7-6 and J usage is TRBJ1-5, with a weak D call TRBD1 (6 bases). The V gene lost 1 base and the J gene lost 7 bases, with 11 bases spanning the gap. Germline V gene lookup returns CDR1 SGHVS and CDR2 FNYEAQ. The CDR3 has 14 amino acids. CDR3: CASSLEQGRQPQHF. CDR3 DNA sequence: TGTGCCAGCAGCTTAGAACAGGGTCGCCAGCCCCAGCATTTT.

The chain carries TRBV13 and TRBJ1-1, with 7 positions matching TRBD1. With 2 bases clipped from V and 0 bases from J, the junction kept 12 bases outside the gene matches. CDR1 and CDR2 (germline): PRHDT, FYEKMQ (reference sequence). The CDR3 covers 18 residues. The CDR3 loop reads CASSLISNAGTVNTEAFF. CDR3 DNA: TGTGCCAGCAGCTTAATATCCAACGCCGGGACAGTGAACACTGAAGCTTTCTTT.

This clonotype has a handful of counts. The rearrangement uses TRBV15 and TRBJ2-5; 7 bases align to TRBD2. Germline V gives CDR1 LNHNV, CDR2 YYDKDF (reference sequence). CDR3 length: 13 residues. V lost 7 bases to trimming and J lost 1 base; unmatched junction nucleotides: 3. DNA of the CDR3: TGTGCCACCAAAGCGGGACTCCAAGAGACCCAGTACTTC. The encoded protein is CATKAGLQETQYF.

V is TRBV2 and J is TRBJ2-5; the D gene is possibly TRBD2 (6 bases). V lost 6 bases, J lost 2 bases, and 13 bases lay in between. The CDR3 has 14 residues. The germline gives CDR1 SNHLY, CDR2 FYNNEI. CDR3 in amino acids: CASSGRGLQETQYF. The CDR3 bases are TGTGCCAGCAGCGGACGGGGGTTACAAGAGACCCAGTACTTC.